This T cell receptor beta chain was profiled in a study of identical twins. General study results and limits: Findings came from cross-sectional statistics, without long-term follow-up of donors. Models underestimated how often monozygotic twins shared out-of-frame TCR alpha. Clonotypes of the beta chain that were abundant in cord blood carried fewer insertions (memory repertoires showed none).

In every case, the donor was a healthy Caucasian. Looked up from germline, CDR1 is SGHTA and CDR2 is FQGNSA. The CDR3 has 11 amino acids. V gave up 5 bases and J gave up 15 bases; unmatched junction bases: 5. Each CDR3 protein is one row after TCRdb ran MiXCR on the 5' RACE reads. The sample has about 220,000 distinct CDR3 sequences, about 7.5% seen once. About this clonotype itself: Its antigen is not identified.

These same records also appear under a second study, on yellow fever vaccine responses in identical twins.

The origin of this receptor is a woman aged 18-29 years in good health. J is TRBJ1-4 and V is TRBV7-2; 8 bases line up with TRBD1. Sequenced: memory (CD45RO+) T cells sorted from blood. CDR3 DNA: TGTGCCAGCAGCCCGGACAGGGAAATGTTTTTT. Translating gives CASSPDREMFF.